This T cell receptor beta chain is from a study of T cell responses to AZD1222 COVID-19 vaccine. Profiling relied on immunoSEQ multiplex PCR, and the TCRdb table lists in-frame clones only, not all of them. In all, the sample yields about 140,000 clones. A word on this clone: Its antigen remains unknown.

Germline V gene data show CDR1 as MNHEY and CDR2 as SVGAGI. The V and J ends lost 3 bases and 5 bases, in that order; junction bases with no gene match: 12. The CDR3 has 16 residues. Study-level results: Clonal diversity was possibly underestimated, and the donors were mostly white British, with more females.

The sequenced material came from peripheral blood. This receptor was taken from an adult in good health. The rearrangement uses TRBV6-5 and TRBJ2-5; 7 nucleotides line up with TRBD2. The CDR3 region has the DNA TGTGCCAGCAGTTATAATTTCGGGTTGGGGGGGGAGACCCAGTACTTC. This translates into CASSYNFGLGGETQYF.